The source of this T cell receptor beta chain is a study of blood T cell repertoires in COVID-19. This clone came up once. Clones were read by immunoSEQ multiplex PCR, and TCRdb kept only the in-frame ones, dropping some. The sample has 450,000 to 500,000 clones; about nine tenths are singletons. CDR1 is LNHNV, CDR2 YYDKDF, per germline (reference sequence). The length of the CDR3 is 16 residues. Trimming left V 0 bases short and J 5 bases short, with 13 bases between. Material for sequencing was PBMCs or T cells enriched from blood (not recorded which). The origin of this receptor is a woman younger than 35 who had recovered from COVID-19. V gene TRBV15 combines with J gene TRBJ2-2; possible D gene TRBD2, 7 bases. CDR3 protein: CATSREGGAVTGELFF. CDR3 nucleotide sequence: TGTGCCACCAGCAGAGAAGGGGGGGCGGTTACCGGGGAGCTGTTTTTT.